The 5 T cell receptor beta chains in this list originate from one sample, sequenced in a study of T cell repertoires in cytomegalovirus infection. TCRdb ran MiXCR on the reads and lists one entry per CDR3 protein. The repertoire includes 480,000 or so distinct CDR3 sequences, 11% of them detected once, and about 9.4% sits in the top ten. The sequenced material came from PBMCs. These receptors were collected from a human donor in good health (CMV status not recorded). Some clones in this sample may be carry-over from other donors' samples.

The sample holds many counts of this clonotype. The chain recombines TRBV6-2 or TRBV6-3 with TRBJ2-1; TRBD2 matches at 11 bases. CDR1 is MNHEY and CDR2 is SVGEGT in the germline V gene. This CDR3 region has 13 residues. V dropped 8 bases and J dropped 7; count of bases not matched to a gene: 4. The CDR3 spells CASLAGGYNEQFF. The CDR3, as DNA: TGTGCCAGCCTAGCGGGAGGTTATAATGAGCAGTTCTTC.

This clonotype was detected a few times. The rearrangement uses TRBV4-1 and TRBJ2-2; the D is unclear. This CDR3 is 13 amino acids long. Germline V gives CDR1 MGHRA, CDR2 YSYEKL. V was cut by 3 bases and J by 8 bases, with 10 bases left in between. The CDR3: CASSQGGIGELFF. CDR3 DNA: TGCGCCAGCAGCCAGGGCGGAATTGGGGAGCTGTTTTTT.

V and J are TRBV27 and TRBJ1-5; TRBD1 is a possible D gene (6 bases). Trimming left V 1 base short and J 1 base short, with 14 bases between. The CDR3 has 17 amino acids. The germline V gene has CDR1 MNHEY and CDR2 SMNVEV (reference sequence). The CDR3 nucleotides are TGTGCCAGCAGTTTATTTGGCACGGGGGCAAGCAATCAGCCCCAGCATTTT. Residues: CASSLFGTGASNQPQHF.

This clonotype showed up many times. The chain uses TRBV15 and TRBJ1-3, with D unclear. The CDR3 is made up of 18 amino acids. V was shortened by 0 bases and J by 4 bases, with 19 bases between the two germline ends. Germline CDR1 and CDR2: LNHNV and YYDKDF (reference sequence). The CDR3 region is CATSRDPQWALGGNTIYF. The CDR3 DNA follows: TGTGCCACCAGCAGAGATCCCCAGTGGGCCTTGGGGGGAAACACCATATATTTT.

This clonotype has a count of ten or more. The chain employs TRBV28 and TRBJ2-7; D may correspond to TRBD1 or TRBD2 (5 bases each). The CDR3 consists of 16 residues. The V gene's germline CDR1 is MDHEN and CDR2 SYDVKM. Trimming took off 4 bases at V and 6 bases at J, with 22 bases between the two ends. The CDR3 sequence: CASSSTGDPQGPEQYF. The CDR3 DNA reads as TGTGCCAGCAGTTCCACCGGGGACCCTCAAGGACCCGAGCAGTACTTC.